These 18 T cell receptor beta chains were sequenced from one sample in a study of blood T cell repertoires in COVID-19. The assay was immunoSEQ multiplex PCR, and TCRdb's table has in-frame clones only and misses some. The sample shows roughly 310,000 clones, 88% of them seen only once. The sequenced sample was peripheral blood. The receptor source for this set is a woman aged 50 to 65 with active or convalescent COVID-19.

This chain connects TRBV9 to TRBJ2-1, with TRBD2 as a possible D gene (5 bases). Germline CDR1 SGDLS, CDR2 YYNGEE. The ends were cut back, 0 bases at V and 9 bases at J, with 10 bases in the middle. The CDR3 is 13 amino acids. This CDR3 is CASSVEGSAEQFF. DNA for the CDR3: TGTGCCAGCAGCGTAGAAGGGAGTGCTGAGCAGTTCTTC.

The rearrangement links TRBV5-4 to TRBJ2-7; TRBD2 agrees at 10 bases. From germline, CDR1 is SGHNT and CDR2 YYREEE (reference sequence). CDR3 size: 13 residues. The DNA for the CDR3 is TGTGCCAGCAGCGTGCAAGCTAGCGGGAGACCGGTCGTC. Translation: CASSVQASGRPVV.

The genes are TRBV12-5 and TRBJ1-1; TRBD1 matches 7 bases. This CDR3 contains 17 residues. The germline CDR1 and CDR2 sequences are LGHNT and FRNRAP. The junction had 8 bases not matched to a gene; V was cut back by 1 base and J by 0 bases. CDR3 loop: CASGLGQGTPLNTEAFF. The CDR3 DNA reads TGTGCTAGTGGTTTGGGACAGGGAACTCCCCTGAACACTGAAGCTTTCTTT. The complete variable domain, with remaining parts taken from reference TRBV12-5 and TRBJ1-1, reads DARVTQTPRHKVTEMGQEVTMRCQPILGHNTVFWYRQTMMQGLELLAYFRNRAPLDDSGMPKDRFSAEMPDATLATLKIQPSEPRDSAVYFCASGLGQGTPLNTEAFFGQGTRLTVV.

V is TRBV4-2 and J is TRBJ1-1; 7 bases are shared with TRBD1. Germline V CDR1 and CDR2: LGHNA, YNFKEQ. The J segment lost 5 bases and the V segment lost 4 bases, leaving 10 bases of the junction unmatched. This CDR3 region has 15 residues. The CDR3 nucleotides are TGTGCCAGCAGCCCCAAGAATGACAGGGCTACTGAAGCTTTCTTT. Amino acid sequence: CASSPKNDRATEAFF.

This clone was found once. The CDR3 DNA sequence: TGCAGCGTTGTCTCAGGGGAGGGGGCTTTCTTT. Encoded protein: CSVVSGEGAFF. The gene calls are TRBV29-1 and TRBJ1-1; D is possibly TRBD1 (6 bases). V was trimmed by 4 bases and J by 11 bases, leaving 14 bases between them. This CDR3 comprises 11 residues. CDR1 and CDR2 (germline): SQVTM, ANQGSEA.

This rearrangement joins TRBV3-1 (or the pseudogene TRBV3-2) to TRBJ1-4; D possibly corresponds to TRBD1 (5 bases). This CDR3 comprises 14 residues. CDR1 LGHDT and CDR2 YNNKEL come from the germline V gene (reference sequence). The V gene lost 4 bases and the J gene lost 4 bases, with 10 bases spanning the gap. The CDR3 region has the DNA TGTGCCAGCAGCCTCACGACAGTTAATGAAAAACTGTTTTTT. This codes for CASSLTTVNEKLFF.

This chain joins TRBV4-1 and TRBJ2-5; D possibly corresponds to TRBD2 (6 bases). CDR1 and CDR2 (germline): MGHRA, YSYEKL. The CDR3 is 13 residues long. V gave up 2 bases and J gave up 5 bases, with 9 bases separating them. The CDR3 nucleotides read TGCGCCAGCAGCCAAACGGAGGGGGAGACCCAGTACTTC. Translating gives CASSQTEGETQYF.

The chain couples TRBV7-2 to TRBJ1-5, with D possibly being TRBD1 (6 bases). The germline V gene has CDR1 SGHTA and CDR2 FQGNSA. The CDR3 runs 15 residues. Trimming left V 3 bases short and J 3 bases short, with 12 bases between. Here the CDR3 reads CASSFAGQFNQPQHF. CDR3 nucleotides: TGTGCCAGCAGCTTCGCCGGACAGTTCAATCAGCCCCAGCATTTT.

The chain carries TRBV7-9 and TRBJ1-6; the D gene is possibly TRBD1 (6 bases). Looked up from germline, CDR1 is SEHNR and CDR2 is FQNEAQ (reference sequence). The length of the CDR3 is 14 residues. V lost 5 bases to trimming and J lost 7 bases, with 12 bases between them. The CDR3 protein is CASSLGQKNSPLHF. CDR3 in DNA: TGTGCCAGCAGCCTGGGACAAAAGAATTCACCCCTCCACTTT.

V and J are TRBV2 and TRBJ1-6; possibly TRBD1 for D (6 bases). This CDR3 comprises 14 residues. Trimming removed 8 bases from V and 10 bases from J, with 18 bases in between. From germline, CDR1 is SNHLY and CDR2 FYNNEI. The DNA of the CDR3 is TGTGCCAGCGTATCACAGGGCATTGGGTCACCCCTCCACTTT. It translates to CASVSQGIGSPLHF.

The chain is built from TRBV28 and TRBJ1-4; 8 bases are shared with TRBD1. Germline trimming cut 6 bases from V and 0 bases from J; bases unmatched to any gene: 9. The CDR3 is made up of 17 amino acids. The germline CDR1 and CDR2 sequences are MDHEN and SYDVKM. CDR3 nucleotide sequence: TGTGCCAGCAGGAGGACAGGGTATTCAGCAACTAATGAAAAACTGTTTTTT. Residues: CASRRTGYSATNEKLFF.

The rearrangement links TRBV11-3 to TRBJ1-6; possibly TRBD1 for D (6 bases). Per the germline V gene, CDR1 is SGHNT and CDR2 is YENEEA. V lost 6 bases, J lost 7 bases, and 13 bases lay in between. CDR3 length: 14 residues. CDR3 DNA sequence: TGTGCCAGCAGTCTGACAGGAGCGAATTCACCCCTCCACTTT. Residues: CASSLTGANSPLHF.

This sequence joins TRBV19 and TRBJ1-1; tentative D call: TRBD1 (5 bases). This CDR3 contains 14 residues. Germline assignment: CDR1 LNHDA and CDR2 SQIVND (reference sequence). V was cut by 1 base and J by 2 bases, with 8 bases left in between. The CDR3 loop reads CASSIGGHNTEAFF. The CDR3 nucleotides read TGTGCCAGTAGTATAGGTGGACACAACACTGAAGCTTTCTTT. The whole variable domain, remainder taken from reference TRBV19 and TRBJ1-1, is DGGITQSPKYLFRKEGQNVTLSCEQNLNHDAMYWYRQDPGQGLRLIYYSQIVNDFQKGDIAEGYSVSREKKESFPLTVTSAQKNPTAFYLCASSIGGHNTEAFFGQGTRLTVV.

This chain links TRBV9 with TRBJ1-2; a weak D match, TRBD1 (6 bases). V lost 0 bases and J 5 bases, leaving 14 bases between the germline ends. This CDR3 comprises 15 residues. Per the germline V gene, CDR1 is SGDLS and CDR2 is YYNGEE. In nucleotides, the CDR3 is TGTGCCAGCAGCGTAGCCCTAGGGGGATGGTATGGCTACACCTTC. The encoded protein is CASSVALGGWYGYTF. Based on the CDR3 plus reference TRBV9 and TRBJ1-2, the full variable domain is DSGVTQTPKHLITATGQRVTLRCSPRSGDLSVYWYQQSLDQGLQFLIQYYNGEERAKGNILERFSAQQFPDLHSELNLSSLELGDSALYFCASSVALGGWYGYTFGSGTRLTVV.

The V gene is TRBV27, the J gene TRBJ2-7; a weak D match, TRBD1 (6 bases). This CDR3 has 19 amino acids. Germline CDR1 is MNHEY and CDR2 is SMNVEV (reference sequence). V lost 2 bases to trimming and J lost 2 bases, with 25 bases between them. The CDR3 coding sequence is TGTGCCAGCAGTTTACTTTTTCCATCCGGGACACAAGGGGCCTACGAGCAGTACTTC. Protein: CASSLLFPSGTQGAYEQYF.

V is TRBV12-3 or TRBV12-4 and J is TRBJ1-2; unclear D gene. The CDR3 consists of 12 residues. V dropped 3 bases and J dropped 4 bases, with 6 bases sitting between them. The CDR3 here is CASSLAVYGYTF. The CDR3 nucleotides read TGTGCCAGCAGTTTGGCCGTCTATGGCTACACCTTC.

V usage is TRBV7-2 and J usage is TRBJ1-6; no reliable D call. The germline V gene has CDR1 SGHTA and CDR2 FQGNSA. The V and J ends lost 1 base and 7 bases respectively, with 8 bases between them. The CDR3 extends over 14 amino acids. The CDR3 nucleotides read TGTGCCAGCAGCTTAGGTACGGAGAATTCACCCCTCCACTTT. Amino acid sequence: CASSLGTENSPLHF.

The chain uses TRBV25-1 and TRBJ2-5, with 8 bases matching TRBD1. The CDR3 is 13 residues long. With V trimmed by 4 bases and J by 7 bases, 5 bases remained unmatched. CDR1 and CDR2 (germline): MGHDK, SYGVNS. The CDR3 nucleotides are TGTGCCAGCAGTGGACAGGGGTCAGGGACCCAGTACTTC. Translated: CASSGQGSGTQYF.